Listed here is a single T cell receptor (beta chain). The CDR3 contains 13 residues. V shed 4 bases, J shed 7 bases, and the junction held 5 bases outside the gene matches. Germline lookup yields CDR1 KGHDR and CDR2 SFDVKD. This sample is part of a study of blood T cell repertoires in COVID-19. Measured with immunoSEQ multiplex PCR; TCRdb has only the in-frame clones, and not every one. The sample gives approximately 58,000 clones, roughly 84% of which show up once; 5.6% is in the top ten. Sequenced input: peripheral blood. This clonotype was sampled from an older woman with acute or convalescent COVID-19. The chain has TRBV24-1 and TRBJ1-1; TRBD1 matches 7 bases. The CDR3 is CATSEGGRGEAFF. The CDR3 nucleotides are TGTGCCACCAGTGAAGGGGGCCGGGGTGAAGCTTTCTTT.